A single T cell receptor (beta chain) is shown here with its context. This CDR3 is 15 amino acids long. V trimming: 2 bases; J trimming: 4 bases; junction bases outside the gene matches: 7. Germline CDR1 is SQVTM and CDR2 is ANQGSEA. PCR amplification relied on 60 Vbeta primers (plus 13 Jbeta primers). Clones were sequenced by immunoSEQ multiplex PCR, and TCRdb holds only the in-frame ones, with some missing. The sample holds approximately 100,000 clones. This specimen comes from a study of cytomegalovirus exposure and HLA in healthy donors. This TCR was sampled from a man between 50 and 59 years old in good health and CMV-seropositive. The chain has TRBV29-1 and TRBJ2-7; 11 nucleotides match TRBD2. Sequencing was carried out using PBMCs. CDR3 protein: CSVEHTSGSGYEQYF. CDR3 nucleotide sequence: TGCAGCGTTGAACATACTAGCGGGAGTGGTTACGAGCAGTACTTC.